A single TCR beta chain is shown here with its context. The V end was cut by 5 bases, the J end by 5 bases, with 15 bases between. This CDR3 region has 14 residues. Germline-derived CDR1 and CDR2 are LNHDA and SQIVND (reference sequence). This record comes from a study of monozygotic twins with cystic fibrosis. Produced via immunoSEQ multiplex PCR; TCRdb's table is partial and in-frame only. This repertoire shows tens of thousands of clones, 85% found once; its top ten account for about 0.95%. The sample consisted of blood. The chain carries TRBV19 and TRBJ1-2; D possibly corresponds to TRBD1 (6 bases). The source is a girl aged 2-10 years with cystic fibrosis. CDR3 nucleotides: TGTGCCAGTAGTTCGCCCCAACAGGGATATGGCTACACCTTC. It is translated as CASSSPQQGYGYTF.